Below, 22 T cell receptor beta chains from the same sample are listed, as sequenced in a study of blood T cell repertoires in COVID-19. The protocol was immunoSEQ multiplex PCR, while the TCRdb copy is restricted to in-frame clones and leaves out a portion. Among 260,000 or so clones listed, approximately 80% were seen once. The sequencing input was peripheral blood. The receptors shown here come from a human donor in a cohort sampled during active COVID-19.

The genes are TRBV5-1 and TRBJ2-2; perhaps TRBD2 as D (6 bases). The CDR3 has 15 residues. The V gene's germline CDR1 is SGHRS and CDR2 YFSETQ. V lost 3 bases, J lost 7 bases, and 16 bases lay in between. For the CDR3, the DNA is TGCGCCAGCAGCTCCTTCGGGAGAAGCGGCGGGGAGCTGTTTTTT. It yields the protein CASSSFGRSGGELFF.

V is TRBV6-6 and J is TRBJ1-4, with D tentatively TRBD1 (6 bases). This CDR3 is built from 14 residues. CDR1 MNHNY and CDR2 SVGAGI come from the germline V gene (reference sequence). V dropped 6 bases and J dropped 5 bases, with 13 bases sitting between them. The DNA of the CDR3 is TGTGCCAGCAGCCAACAGGGCTCAAATGAAAAACTGTTTTTT. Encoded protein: CASSQQGSNEKLFF.

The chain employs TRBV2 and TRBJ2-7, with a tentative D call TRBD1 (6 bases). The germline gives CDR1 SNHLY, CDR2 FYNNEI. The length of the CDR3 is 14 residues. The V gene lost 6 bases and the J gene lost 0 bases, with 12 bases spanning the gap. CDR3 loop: CASREQGSSYEQYF. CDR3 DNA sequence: TGTGCCAGCAGGGAACAGGGCAGCTCCTACGAGCAGTACTTC.

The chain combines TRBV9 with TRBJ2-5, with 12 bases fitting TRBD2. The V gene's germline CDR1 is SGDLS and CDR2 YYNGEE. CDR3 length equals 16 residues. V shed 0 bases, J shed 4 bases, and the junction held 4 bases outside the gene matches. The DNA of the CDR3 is TGTGCCAGCAGCGTAGACCTAGCGGGAGGGGCAGAGACCCAGTACTTC. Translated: CASSVDLAGGAETQYF. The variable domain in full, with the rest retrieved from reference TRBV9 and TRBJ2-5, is DSGVTQTPKHLITATGQRVTLRCSPRSGDLSVYWYQQSLDQGLQFLIQYYNGEERAKGNILERFSAQQFPDLHSELNLSSLELGDSALYFCASSVDLAGGAETQYFGPGTRLLVL.

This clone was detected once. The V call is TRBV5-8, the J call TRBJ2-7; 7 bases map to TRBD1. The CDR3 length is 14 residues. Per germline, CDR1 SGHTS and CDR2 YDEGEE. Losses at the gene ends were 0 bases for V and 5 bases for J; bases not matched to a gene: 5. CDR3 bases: TGTGCCAGCAGCTTGGGACAGGGCAGCGACGAGCAGTACTTC. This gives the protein CASSLGQGSDEQYF.

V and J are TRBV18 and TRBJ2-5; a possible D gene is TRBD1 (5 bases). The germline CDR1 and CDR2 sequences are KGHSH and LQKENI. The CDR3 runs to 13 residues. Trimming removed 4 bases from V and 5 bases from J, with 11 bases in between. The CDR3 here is CASSRQHDETQYF. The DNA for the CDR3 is TGTGCCAGCTCACGACAGCACGATGAGACCCAGTACTTC.

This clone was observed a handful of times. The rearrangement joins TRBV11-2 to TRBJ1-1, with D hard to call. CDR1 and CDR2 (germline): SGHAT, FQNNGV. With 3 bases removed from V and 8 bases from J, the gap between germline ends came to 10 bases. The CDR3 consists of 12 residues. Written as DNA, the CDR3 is TGTGCCAGCAGCTTTGCAGGAAAAGAAGCTTTCTTT. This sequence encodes CASSFAGKEAFF.

The CDR3 DNA reads TGTGCCAGCAGTGACGGAGCCTTCCCCGGGGAGCTGTTTTTT. It yields the protein CASSDGAFPGELFF. The rearrangement links TRBV6-1 to TRBJ2-2; D gene unclear. This CDR3 has 14 amino acids. Germline V gives CDR1 MNHNS, CDR2 SASEGT. V was trimmed by 3 bases and J by 6 bases, leaving 11 bases between them.

The CDR3 reads CASSVLGQGADTQYF. The CDR3 DNA follows: TGTGCCAGCAGCGTACTAGGACAGGGTGCAGATACGCAGTATTTT. This rearrangement joins TRBV9 to TRBJ2-3, with 8 bases that match TRBD1. The CDR3 covers 15 residues. The V and J ends lost 1 base and 4 bases, in that order; junction bases with no gene match: 5. Germline CDR1 is SGDLS and CDR2 is YYNGEE.

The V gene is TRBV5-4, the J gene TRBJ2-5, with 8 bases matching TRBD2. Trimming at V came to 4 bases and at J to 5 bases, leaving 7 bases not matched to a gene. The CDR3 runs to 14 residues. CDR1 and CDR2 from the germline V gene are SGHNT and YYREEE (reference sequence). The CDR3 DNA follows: TGTGCCAGCAGCGCAAGAGCGGGAGTTGAGACCCAGTACTTC. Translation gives CASSARAGVETQYF. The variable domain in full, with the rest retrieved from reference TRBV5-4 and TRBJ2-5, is ETGVTQSPTHLIKTRGQQVTLRCSSQSGHNTVSWYQQALGQGPQFIFQYYREEENGRGNFPPRFSGLQFPNYSSELNVNALELDDSALYLCASSARAGVETQYFGPGTRLLVL.

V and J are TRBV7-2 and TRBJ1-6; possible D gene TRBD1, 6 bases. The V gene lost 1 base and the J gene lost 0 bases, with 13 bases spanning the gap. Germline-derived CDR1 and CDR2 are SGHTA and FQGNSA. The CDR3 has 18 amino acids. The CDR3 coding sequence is TGTGCCAGCAGCTTAGATAGCAGGGGCAGCTCCTATAATTCACCCCTCCACTTT. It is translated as CASSLDSRGSSYNSPLHF.

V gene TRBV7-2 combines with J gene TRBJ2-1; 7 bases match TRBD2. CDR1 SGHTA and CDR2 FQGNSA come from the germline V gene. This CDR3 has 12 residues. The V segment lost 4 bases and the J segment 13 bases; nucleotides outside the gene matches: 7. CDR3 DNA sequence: TGTGCCAGCAGCTCGACTAGCCCACGCCAGTTCTTC. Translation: CASSSTSPRQFF.

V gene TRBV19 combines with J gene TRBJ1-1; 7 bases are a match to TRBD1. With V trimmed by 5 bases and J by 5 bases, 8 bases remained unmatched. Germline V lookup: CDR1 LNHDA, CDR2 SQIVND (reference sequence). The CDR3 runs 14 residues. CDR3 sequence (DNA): TGTGCCAGTAGTCCGATGAGGGGGCGGACTGAAGCTTTCTTT. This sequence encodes CASSPMRGRTEAFF.

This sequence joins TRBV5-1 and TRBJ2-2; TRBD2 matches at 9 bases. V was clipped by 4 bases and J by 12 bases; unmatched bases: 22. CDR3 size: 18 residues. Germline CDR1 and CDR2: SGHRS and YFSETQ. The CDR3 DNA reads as TGCGCCAGCAGCCCCTACGGACTTGCTAGCGGGACGACGCCGAAGCTGTTTTTT. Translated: CASSPYGLASGTTPKLFF.

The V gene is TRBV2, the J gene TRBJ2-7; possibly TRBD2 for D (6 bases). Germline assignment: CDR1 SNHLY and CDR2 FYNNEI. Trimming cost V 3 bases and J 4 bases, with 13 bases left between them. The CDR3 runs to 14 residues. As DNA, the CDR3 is TGTGCCAGCAGTGAGGAGGCGGGGCTATACGAGCAGTACTTC. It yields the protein CASSEEAGLYEQYF.

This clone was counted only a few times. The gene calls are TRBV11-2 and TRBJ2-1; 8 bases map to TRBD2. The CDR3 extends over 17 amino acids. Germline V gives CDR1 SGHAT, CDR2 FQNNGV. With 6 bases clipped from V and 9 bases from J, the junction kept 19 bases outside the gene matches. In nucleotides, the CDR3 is TGTGCCAGCAGTCTTATAGCTGGTGCCAGCGGGAGTGGTGAGCAGTTCTTC. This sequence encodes CASSLIAGASGSGEQFF.

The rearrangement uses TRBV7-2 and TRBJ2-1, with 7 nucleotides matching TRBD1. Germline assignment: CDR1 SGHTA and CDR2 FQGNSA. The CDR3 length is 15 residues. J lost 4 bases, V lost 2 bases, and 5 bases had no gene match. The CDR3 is CASSLIGGAYNEQFF. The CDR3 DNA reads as TGTGCCAGCAGCTTAATAGGGGGCGCTTACAATGAGCAGTTCTTC.

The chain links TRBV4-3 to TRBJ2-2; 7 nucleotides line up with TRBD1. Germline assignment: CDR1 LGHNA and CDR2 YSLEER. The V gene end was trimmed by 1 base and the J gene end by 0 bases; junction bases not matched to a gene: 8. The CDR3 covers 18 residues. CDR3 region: CASSQALLGTANTGELFF. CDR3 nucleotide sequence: TGCGCCAGCAGCCAAGCCCTGTTGGGGACAGCGAACACCGGGGAGCTGTTTTTT.

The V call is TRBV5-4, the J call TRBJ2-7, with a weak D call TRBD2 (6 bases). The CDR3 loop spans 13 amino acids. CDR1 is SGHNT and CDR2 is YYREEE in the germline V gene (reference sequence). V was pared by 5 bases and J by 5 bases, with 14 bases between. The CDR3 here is CASRGDGRNEQYF. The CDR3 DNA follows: TGTGCCAGCAGAGGGGACGGGAGAAACGAGCAGTACTTC.

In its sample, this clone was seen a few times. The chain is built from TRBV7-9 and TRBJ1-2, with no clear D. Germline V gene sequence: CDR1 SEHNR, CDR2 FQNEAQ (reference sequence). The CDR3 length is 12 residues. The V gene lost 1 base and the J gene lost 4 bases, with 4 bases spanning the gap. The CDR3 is CASSLDSYGYTF. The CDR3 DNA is TGTGCCAGCAGCTTAGACAGCTATGGCTACACCTTC.

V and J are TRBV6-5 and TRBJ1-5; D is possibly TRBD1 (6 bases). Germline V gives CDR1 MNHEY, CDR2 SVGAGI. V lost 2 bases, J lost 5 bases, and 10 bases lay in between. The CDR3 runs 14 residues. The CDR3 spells CASSYGSGDQPQHF. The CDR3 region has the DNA TGTGCCAGCAGTTACGGGTCAGGGGATCAGCCCCAGCATTTT.

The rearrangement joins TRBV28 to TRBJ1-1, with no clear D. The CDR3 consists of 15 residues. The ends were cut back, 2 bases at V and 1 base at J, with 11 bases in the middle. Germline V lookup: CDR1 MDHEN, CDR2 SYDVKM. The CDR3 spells CASSLLYAGNTEAFF. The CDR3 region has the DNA TGTGCCAGCAGTTTACTATACGCGGGGAACACTGAAGCTTTCTTT.